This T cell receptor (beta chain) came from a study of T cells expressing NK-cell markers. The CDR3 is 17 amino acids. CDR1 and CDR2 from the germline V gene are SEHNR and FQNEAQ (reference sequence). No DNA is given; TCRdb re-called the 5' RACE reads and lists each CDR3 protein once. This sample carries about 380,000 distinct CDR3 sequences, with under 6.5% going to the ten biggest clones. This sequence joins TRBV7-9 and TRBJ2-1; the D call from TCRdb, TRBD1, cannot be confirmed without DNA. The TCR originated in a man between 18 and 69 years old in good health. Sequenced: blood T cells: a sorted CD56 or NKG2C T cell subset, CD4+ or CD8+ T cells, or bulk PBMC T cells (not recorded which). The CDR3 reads CASSSPFRGQSNNEQFF.